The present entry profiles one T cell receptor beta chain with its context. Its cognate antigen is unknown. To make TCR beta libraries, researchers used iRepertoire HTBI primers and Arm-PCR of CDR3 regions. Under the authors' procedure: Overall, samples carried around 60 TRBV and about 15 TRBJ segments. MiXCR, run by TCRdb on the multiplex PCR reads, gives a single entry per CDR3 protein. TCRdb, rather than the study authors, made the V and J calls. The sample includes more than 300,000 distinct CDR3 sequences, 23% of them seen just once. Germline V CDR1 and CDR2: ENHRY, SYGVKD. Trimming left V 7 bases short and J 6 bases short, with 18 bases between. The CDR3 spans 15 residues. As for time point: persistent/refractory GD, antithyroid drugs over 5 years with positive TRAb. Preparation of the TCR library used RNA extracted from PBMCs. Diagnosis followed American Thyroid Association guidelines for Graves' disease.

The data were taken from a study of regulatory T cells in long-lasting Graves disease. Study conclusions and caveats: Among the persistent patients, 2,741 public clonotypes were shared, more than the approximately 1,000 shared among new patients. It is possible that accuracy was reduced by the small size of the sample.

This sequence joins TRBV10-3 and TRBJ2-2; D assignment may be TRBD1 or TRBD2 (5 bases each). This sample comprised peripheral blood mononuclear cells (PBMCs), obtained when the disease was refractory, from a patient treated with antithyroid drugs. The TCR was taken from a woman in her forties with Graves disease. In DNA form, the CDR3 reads TGTGCCATCAATAAGGGGACCCCCCTCCCCGGGGAGCTGTTTTTT. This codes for CAINKGTPLPGELFF.